Each of the 10 T cell receptor beta chains below was sequenced from the same sample in a study of cytomegalovirus exposure and HLA in healthy donors. The PCR employed 60 Vbeta primers together with 13 Jbeta primers. Clones were read by immunoSEQ multiplex PCR, and TCRdb kept only the in-frame ones, dropping some. The sample lists tens of thousands of clones, 77% occurring once. Sequencing input: PBMCs. The receptors shown here come from a woman between 40 and 50 years old in good health and CMV-seropositive.

This clone is medium-sized in the sample. The CDR3 DNA is TGTGCCAGCAGTTACGACGACAGGAAGAGTTCACCCCTCCACTTT. Translating it yields CASSYDDRKSSPLHF. This rearrangement joins TRBV6-5 to TRBJ1-6, with D tentatively TRBD1 (6 bases). CDR3 size: 15 residues. The V and J ends lost 2 bases and 9 bases respectively, with 14 bases between them. CDR1 and CDR2 from the germline V gene are MNHEY and SVGAGI.

The rearrangement uses TRBV5-4 and TRBJ1-1; 9 bases map to TRBD1. This CDR3 region has 15 residues. With V trimmed by 9 bases and J by 5 bases, 14 bases remained unmatched. The germline CDR1 and CDR2 sequences are SGHNT and YYREEE (reference sequence). CDR3 residues: CANHRTGGLETEAFF. CDR3 nucleotides: TGTGCCAACCATAGAACAGGGGGCTTAGAAACTGAAGCTTTCTTT.

The V gene is TRBV19, the J gene TRBJ2-7, with D tentatively TRBD2 (5 bases). This CDR3 spans 15 amino acids. Trimming removed 1 base from V and 0 bases from J, with 10 bases in between. Germline V gives CDR1 LNHDA, CDR2 SQIVND (reference sequence). In DNA, the CDR3 is TGTGCCAGTAGTATAGGATTGGGGAGCTCCTACGAGCAGTACTTC. This gives the protein CASSIGLGSSYEQYF.

The chain combines TRBV30 with TRBJ2-7; 8 bases map to TRBD1. The CDR3 has 13 residues. V lost 3 bases to trimming and J lost 2 bases; unmatched junction nucleotides: 3. Germline V gives CDR1 GTSNPN, CDR2 SVGIG (reference sequence). CDR3 bases: TGTGCCTGGAGCCGGGACAGGACCTACGAGCAGTACTTC. Translation: CAWSRDRTYEQYF.

The J gene is TRBJ1-1, the V gene TRBV4-1; no clear D gene. CDR3 size: 15 residues. Trimming took 1 base from V and 2 from J, leaving 11 bases between them. Germline lookup yields CDR1 MGHRA and CDR2 YSYEKL. CDR3 residues: CASSQATAINTEAFF. The CDR3 nucleotides read TGCGCCAGCAGCCAAGCGACTGCTATCAACACTGAAGCTTTCTTT.

This clone has more than one count but fewer than ten. This sequence joins TRBV7-6 and TRBJ1-1, with D tentatively TRBD1 (6 bases). Germline assignment: CDR1 SGHVS and CDR2 FNYEAQ. Deletions cut 5 bases from V and 1 base from J, with 14 bases between. This CDR3 comprises 15 residues. In DNA form, the CDR3 reads TGTGCCAGCAGCCCGATTGGGACAAGGAACACTGAAGCTTTCTTT. It is translated as CASSPIGTRNTEAFF.

The V call is TRBV7-9, the J call TRBJ1-5; D ambiguous. Germline V gene data show CDR1 as SEHNR and CDR2 as FQNEAQ (reference sequence). This CDR3 spans 14 amino acids. Trimming stripped 3 bases from V and 2 bases from J, with 8 bases between. The CDR3 sequence: CASSFDGGNQPQHF. CDR3 DNA: TGTGCCAGCAGCTTCGACGGAGGCAATCAGCCCCAGCATTTT.

V is TRBV19 and J is TRBJ1-5, with 7 bases matching TRBD1. This CDR3 contains 14 residues. Germline CDR1 and CDR2: LNHDA and SQIVND (reference sequence). J lost 3 bases, V lost 6 bases, and 5 bases had no gene match. The CDR3 DNA sequence: TGTGCCAGTAGCCGGGACAGTTACAATCAGCCCCAGCATTTT. It is translated as CASSRDSYNQPQHF.

With regard to this clone: Because it lacks the conserved phenylalanine or tryptophan at the end, this CDR3 is likely a read error. The DNA is left out, because the CDR3 cannot be placed on it with certainty; the CDR3 is given as TCRdb lists it. This chain joins TRBV9 and TRBJ2-7; the DNA was not used to check the table's D call, TRBD1. CDR1 and CDR2 (germline): SGDLS, YYNGEE. The CDR3 contains 8 residues when both ends are counted. CDR3 region: CASSAGTQ.

This clone appeared a few times. The chain combines TRBV5-6 with TRBJ2-7, with 8 bases that match TRBD1. Unmatched junction bases numbered 0, after V lost 1 base and J lost 3 bases. Germline loops: CDR1 SGHDT, CDR2 YYEEEE. The CDR3 spans 13 residues. Here the CDR3 DNA reads TGTGCCAGCAGCTTGACAGGGGGCTACGAGCAGTACTTC. As protein: CASSLTGGYEQYF.